One sample yielded the 28 T cell receptor beta chains listed below, sequenced in a study of blood T cell repertoires in COVID-19. The method was immunoSEQ multiplex PCR; TCRdb's version includes in-frame clones alone and lacks a portion of them. The sample lists 230,000 or so clones, roughly 90% occurring once. The source material was peripheral blood. The receptors were sampled from a woman aged 55-69 years with COVID-19, enrolled during active disease.

The chain joins TRBV6-2 or TRBV6-3 to TRBJ1-1; D remains unclear. This CDR3 is built from 13 residues. Per germline, CDR1 MNHEY and CDR2 SVGEGT. V lost 1 base, J lost 5 bases, and 8 bases lay in between. The DNA of the CDR3 is TGTGCCAGCAGTTACTGGAGGGAAACTGAAGCTTTCTTT. Translated: CASSYWRETEAFF.

The gene calls are TRBV3-1 (or the pseudogene TRBV3-2) and TRBJ1-2, with D maybe TRBD1 (5 bases). The CDR3 is made up of 15 amino acids. Trimming took off 4 bases at V and 8 bases at J, with 20 bases between the two ends. Per germline, CDR1 LGHDT and CDR2 YNNKEL (reference sequence). CDR3 residues: CASSPTGEPYRGYTF. The CDR3 nucleotides read TGTGCCAGCAGCCCTACAGGAGAACCCTATAGGGGCTACACCTTC.

J is TRBJ1-1 and V is TRBV5-6; TRBD1 is a possible D gene (6 bases). Trimming stripped 0 bases from V and 4 bases from J, with 16 bases between. The germline gives CDR1 SGHDT, CDR2 YYEEEE. The CDR3 has 16 amino acids. This chain's CDR3 is CASSLAITGRGTEAFF. In DNA form, the CDR3 reads TGTGCCAGCAGCTTGGCGATAACAGGGAGGGGCACTGAAGCTTTCTTT.

This chain uses TRBV25-1 with TRBJ1-2; 7 bases map to TRBD1. Looked up from germline, CDR1 is MGHDK and CDR2 is SYGVNS. The J segment lost 7 bases and the V segment lost 1 base, leaving 12 bases of the junction unmatched. The CDR3 loop spans 16 amino acids. This CDR3 reads CASSELQGAGGGGYTF. DNA for the CDR3: TGTGCCAGCAGTGAATTGCAGGGCGCAGGGGGAGGTGGCTACACCTTC.

The J gene is TRBJ1-2, the V gene TRBV6-2 or TRBV6-3; D is uncertain. The V and J ends lost 0 bases and 4 bases respectively, with 12 bases between them. The germline V gene has CDR1 MNHEY and CDR2 SVGEGT. The CDR3 has 15 residues. The CDR3 region has the DNA TGTGCCAGCAGTTACTCGGCGGGGAGTACCTATGGCTACACCTTC. Its translation: CASSYSAGSTYGYTF.

J is TRBJ2-3 and V is TRBV7-9, with 8 nucleotides matching TRBD1. The CDR3 consists of 16 residues. With 6 bases clipped from V and 4 bases from J, the junction kept 12 bases outside the gene matches. The germline V gene has CDR1 SEHNR and CDR2 FQNEAQ (reference sequence). CDR3 residues: CASRHGQGAFPDTQYF. The CDR3 DNA reads as TGTGCCAGCAGACACGGACAGGGTGCTTTTCCAGATACGCAGTATTTT.

This chain links TRBV7-3 with TRBJ2-5, with a weak D call TRBD2 (6 bases). Trimming removed 5 bases from V and 2 bases from J, with 12 bases in between. Per the germline V gene, CDR1 is SGHTA and CDR2 is FQGTGA. CDR3 length: 14 residues. The CDR3 region has the DNA TGTGCCAGCAGCCCGTCTGGGGGGCAAGAGACCCAGTACTTC. This sequence encodes CASSPSGGQETQYF.

This clone was observed a few times. The CDR3 nucleotides read TGTGCCAGCAGCTTAGAAAGGGGCGGGAACACTGAAGCTTTCTTT. Translating gives CASSLERGGNTEAFF. The rearrangement joins TRBV11-2 to TRBJ1-1, with a possible D match to TRBD1 (5 bases). This CDR3 contains 15 residues. Germline-derived CDR1 and CDR2 are SGHAT and FQNNGV. The V gene lost 0 bases and the J gene lost 1 base, with 9 bases spanning the gap. Complete variable domain (other parts from reference TRBV11-2 and TRBJ1-1): EAGVAQSPRYKIIEKRQSVAFWCNPISGHATLYWYQQILGQGPKLLIQFQNNGVVDDSQLPKDRFSAERLKGVDSTLKIQPAKLEDSAVYLCASSLERGGNTEAFFGQGTRLTVV.

CDR3 sequence: CASSPTVTNEKLFF. DNA of the CDR3: TGTGCCAGCAGTCCGACAGTCACAAATGAAAAACTGTTTTTT. The chain recombines TRBV27 with TRBJ1-4; a weak D match, TRBD1 (5 bases). With 5 bases removed from V and 5 bases from J, the gap between germline ends came to 12 bases. Germline lookup yields CDR1 MNHEY and CDR2 SMNVEV (reference sequence). The CDR3 consists of 14 residues.

This clone was picked up a small number of times. This chain links TRBV11-2 with TRBJ1-4; D is possibly TRBD1 (5 bases). The CDR3 runs 16 residues. With 3 bases removed from V and 0 bases from J, the gap between germline ends came to 11 bases. Germline V gene lookup returns CDR1 SGHAT and CDR2 FQNNGV. The CDR3 DNA is TGTGCCAGCAGCTTTCGCCGGGGGGCAACTAATGAAAAACTGTTTTTT. Its translation is CASSFRRGATNEKLFF.

The rearrangement uses TRBV19 and TRBJ1-5; TRBD1 matches 9 bases. Germline V gene sequence: CDR1 LNHDA, CDR2 SQIVND (reference sequence). This CDR3 comprises 14 residues. With V trimmed by 5 bases and J by 6 bases, 5 bases remained unmatched. CDR3 loop: CASSSTGGGQPQHF. The CDR3 DNA reads as TGTGCCAGTAGTTCTACAGGGGGCGGTCAGCCCCAGCATTTT.

The CDR3 bases are TGTGCCAGCAGCTCCGGGACAGCCTCTGGAAACACCATATATTTT. It yields the protein CASSSGTASGNTIYF. The gene calls are TRBV5-4 and TRBJ1-3; TRBD1 aligns across 7 bases. Germline CDR1 and CDR2: SGHNT and YYREEE (reference sequence). There are 15 residues in the CDR3. J was trimmed by 0 bases and V by 3 bases; bases with no gene match: 3.

The gene calls are TRBV19 and TRBJ1-4, with 8 bases aligning to TRBD1. The V gene's germline CDR1 is LNHDA and CDR2 SQIVND (reference sequence). V lost 5 bases to trimming and J lost 5 bases; unmatched junction nucleotides: 7. The CDR3 has 15 residues. The CDR3 is CASSETGGPNEKLFF. The CDR3 nucleotides read TGTGCCAGTAGTGAAACAGGGGGACCCAATGAAAAACTGTTTTTT. Variable domain in full (rest from reference TRBV19 and TRBJ1-4): DGGITQSPKYLFRKEGQNVTLSCEQNLNHDAMYWYRQDPGQGLRLIYYSQIVNDFQKGDIAEGYSVSREKKESFPLTVTSAQKNPTAFYLCASSETGGPNEKLFFGSGTQLSVL.

This clone was counted between two and nine times. The same CDR3 also results from other DNA sequences found in this sample. This sequence joins TRBV5-1 and TRBJ2-2, with TRBD1 matching 7 bases. Germline values: CDR1 SGHRS, CDR2 YFSETQ. The CDR3 loop spans 15 amino acids. After removal of 0 bases from V and 3 bases from J, the junction contained 2 bases not matched to a gene. The CDR3 region is CASSLADRDTGELFF. CDR3 nucleotides: TGCGCCAGCAGCTTGGCAGACAGGGACACCGGGGAGCTGTTTTTT. The entire variable domain, with the rest obtained from reference TRBV5-1 and TRBJ2-2, is as follows: KAGVTQTPRYLIKTRGQQVTLSCSPISGHRSVSWYQQTPGQGLQFLFEYFSETQRNKGNFPGRFSGRQFSNSRSEMNVSTLELGDSALYLCASSLADRDTGELFFGEGSRLTVL.

This clone occurred once. The chain recombines TRBV2 with TRBJ1-2, with TRBD1 matching 10 bases. V lost 3 bases and J lost 4; bases outside the gene matches: 2. This CDR3 has 14 residues. Germline V CDR1 and CDR2: SNHLY, FYNNEI. CDR3: CASSDRTGGYGYTF. CDR3 bases: TGTGCCAGCAGTGACAGGACAGGGGGCTATGGCTACACCTTC.

The V call is TRBV7-8, the J call TRBJ2-7; tentatively, D is TRBD1 (5 bases). Germline V CDR1 and CDR2: SGHVS, FQNEAQ. Trimming removed 5 bases from V and 5 bases from J, with 16 bases in between. This CDR3 contains 14 residues. For the CDR3, the DNA is TGTGCCAGCAGCCCAGGGCAGGTTTTGGACGAGCAGTACTTC. It codes for CASSPGQVLDEQYF.

The chain links TRBV19 to TRBJ2-5, with 9 nucleotides matching TRBD1. Germline CDR1 is LNHDA and CDR2 is SQIVND (reference sequence). The CDR3 has 15 amino acids. J lost 4 bases, V lost 6 bases, and 9 bases had no gene match. The CDR3 protein is CASSRTTGQGETQYF. The DNA for the CDR3 is TGTGCCAGTAGCAGGACCACGGGACAGGGAGAGACCCAGTACTTC.

V usage is TRBV6-5 and J usage is TRBJ2-5; the match to TRBD2 covers 10 bases. CDR1 and CDR2 (germline): MNHEY, SVGAGI. V gave up 5 bases and J gave up 3 bases; unmatched junction bases: 6. This CDR3 spans 15 amino acids. The CDR3: CASSLSGTSEETQYF. The DNA for the CDR3 is TGTGCCAGCAGTCTTTCGGGGACTAGCGAAGAGACCCAGTACTTC.

V usage is TRBV5-4 and J usage is TRBJ2-5, with 9 nucleotides matching TRBD2. Per the germline V gene, CDR1 is SGHNT and CDR2 is YYREEE (reference sequence). The V and J ends lost 4 bases and 1 base, in that order; junction bases with no gene match: 8. CDR3 length: 16 amino acids. The CDR3 nucleotides are TGTGCCAGCAGCCACGGGCGGGGGGGGACCCAAGAGACCCAGTACTTC. Protein product: CASSHGRGGTQETQYF. Combining the CDR3 with reference TRBV5-4 and TRBJ2-5 gives the whole variable domain ETGVTQSPTHLIKTRGQQVTLRCSSQSGHNTVSWYQQALGQGPQFIFQYYREEENGRGNFPPRFSGLQFPNYSSELNVNALELDDSALYLCASSHGRGGTQETQYFGPGTRLLVL.

This clone occurred once. The CDR3 region has the DNA TGTGCCAGCAGCTTGCATGGCAACACTGAAGCTTTCTTT. The encoded protein is CASSLHGNTEAFF. The rearrangement joins TRBV7-2 to TRBJ1-1; no firm D call. The CDR3 sequence is 13 residues long. The V and J ends lost 3 bases and 2 bases respectively, with 7 bases between them. The germline V gene has CDR1 SGHTA and CDR2 FQGNSA.

This clone came up once. The chain has TRBV7-8 and TRBJ2-5; 9 bases are a match to TRBD1. Germline loops: CDR1 SGHVS, CDR2 FQNEAQ. Trimming at V came to 1 base and at J to 1 base, leaving 1 base not matched to a gene. This CDR3 region has 15 residues. The chain's CDR3 is CASSLVTGGQETQYF. The CDR3 DNA reads TGTGCCAGCAGCTTAGTGACAGGGGGCCAAGAGACCCAGTACTTC. The entire variable domain, with the rest obtained from reference TRBV7-8 and TRBJ2-5, is as follows: GAGVSQSPRYKVAKRGQDVALRCDPISGHVSLFWYQQALGQGPEFLTYFQNEAQLDKSGLPSDRFFAERPEGSVSTLKIQRTQQEDSAVYLCASSLVTGGQETQYFGPGTRLLVL.

In its sample, this clone was seen once. The CDR3 DNA reads TGTGCCAGTAGTGGCCAGGGGCTATTCTATGGCTACACCTTC. It yields the protein CASSGQGLFYGYTF. The V gene is TRBV19, the J gene TRBJ1-2; possible D gene TRBD1, 6 bases. V dropped 5 bases and J dropped 4 bases, with 14 bases sitting between them. From germline, CDR1 is LNHDA and CDR2 SQIVND (reference sequence). This CDR3 spans 14 amino acids.

The chain couples TRBV14 to TRBJ1-2, with a possible D match to TRBD1 (6 bases). The CDR3 spans 14 residues. The germline V gene encodes CDR1 SGHDN and CDR2 FVKESK. V lost 3 bases to trimming and J lost 4 bases, with 12 bases between them. CDR3 sequence: CASSQVQGAYGYTF. As DNA, the CDR3 is TGTGCCAGCAGCCAGGTACAGGGCGCCTATGGCTACACCTTC.

The J gene is TRBJ1-3, the V gene TRBV5-8; D gene ambiguous. Germline loops: CDR1 SGHTS, CDR2 YDEGEE. The CDR3 runs to 19 residues. V gave up 0 bases and J gave up 0 bases, with 19 bases separating them. The chain's CDR3 is CASSLAFGDIQASGNTIYF. The CDR3 bases are TGTGCCAGCAGCTTGGCATTTGGTGACATCCAAGCCTCTGGAAACACCATATATTTT.

This rearrangement joins TRBV12-2 to TRBJ2-1; the D segment call TRBD2 is taken from the table without a DNA check. TRBV12-2 is assigned pseudogene status. This CDR3 is 15 amino acids long. The CDR3: CASSTHSGVNNEQFF. The CDR3 DNA is TGTGCAAGTTCTACGCATAGCGGGGTGAACAATGAGCAGTTCTTC.

On this clone: Other nucleotide sequences in the sample specify the same CDR3. The CDR3 sequence is CASSPTGGSPLHF. DNA for the CDR3: TGTGCCAGTAGCCCGACAGGGGGCTCACCCCTCCACTTT. The gene calls are TRBV19 and TRBJ1-6; 10 positions agree with TRBD1. Germline assignment: CDR1 LNHDA and CDR2 SQIVND (reference sequence). This CDR3 region has 13 residues. V trimming: 6 bases; J trimming: 10 bases; junction bases outside the gene matches: 3.

The CDR3 nucleotides read TGTGCCAGTAGTCCACGTAAGGACAGGGTGGACTATGGCTACACCTTC. This gives the protein CASSPRKDRVDYGYTF. This chain links TRBV19 with TRBJ1-2; 8 bases line up with TRBD1. CDR1 is LNHDA and CDR2 is SQIVND in the germline V gene (reference sequence). The CDR3 contains 16 residues. After removal of 5 bases from V and 3 bases from J, the junction contained 11 bases not matched to a gene.

V gene TRBV5-1 combines with J gene TRBJ2-7; 15 bases agree with TRBD2. V trimming: 4 bases; J trimming: 3 bases; junction bases outside the gene matches: 5. In germline, CDR1 is SGHRS, CDR2 YFSETQ. There are 16 residues in the CDR3. CDR3 nucleotide sequence: TGCGCCAGCAGCCACGGGACTAGCGGGGGGTTCTACGAGCAGTACTTC. This encodes CASSHGTSGGFYEQYF.